This is a list of T cell receptor beta chains from one sample in a study of T-cell memory formation after mild COVID-19. TCRdb reanalysed the 5' RACE reads using MiXCR and keeps one entry per CDR3 protein. The sample shows roughly 510,000 distinct CDR3 sequences, around 16% of them seen only once. The material sequenced was PBMCs or a T cell subset sorted from them (not recorded which). These receptors all stem from an adult woman who had mild COVID-19 (a few samples of this study predate the infection). Cell type and time point are not known. Each CDR3 is given with its conserved first and last residue. A D gene is named only where the DNA matches it firmly. Size tells how often a clone was seen (once, few, many) or the class of an expanded clone, and some rows leave it out.

>TRBJ1-4|-|few|TRBV15
TGTGCCACCAGCAGGGGAGGCGGGGAAGGGCGTGAAAAACTGTTTTTT
CATSRGGGEGREKLFF
>TRBJ1-2|-|-|TRBV12-3/TRBV12-4
TGTGCCAGCAGCGGGGGAATTTATGGCTACACCTTC
CASSGGIYGYTF
>TRBJ2-7|TRBD2|few|TRBV5-5
TGTGCCAGCAGCTTGGACGGACTAGACTACGAGCAGTACTTC
CASSLDGLDYEQYF
>TRBJ2-1|-|-|TRBV19
TGTGCCAGTAGCGAAACCTGGAGCTCCTACAATGAGCAGTTCTTC
CASSETWSSYNEQFF
>TRBJ2-5|-|-|TRBV7-8
TGTGCCAGCAGCTCCCGCCCCTGGTCGGGCCAGTACTTC
CASSSRPWSGQYF
>TRBJ1-3|-|-|TRBV20-1
TGCAGTGCTAGAGATAAATCCTCTGGAAACACCATATATTTT
CSARDKSSGNTIYF
>TRBJ2-1|-|-|TRBV20-1
TGCAGTGCTAGCGGCGGAGGGACCTACAATGAGCAGTTCTTC
CSASGGGTYNEQFF
>TRBJ2-3|-|-|TRBV21-1
TGTGCCAGCAGCAAAGTAGATACAGATACGCAGTATTTT
CASSKVDTDTQYF
>TRBJ1-4|TRBD1|many|TRBV14
TGTGCCAGCAGTGGTGGCAGGGGGAATGAAAAACTGTTTTTT
CASSGGRGNEKLFF
>TRBJ1-5|-|few|TRBV7-6
TGTGCCAGCAGGCAGCCCCAGCATTTT
CASRQPQHF
>TRBJ1-6|TRBD1|-|TRBV20-1
TGCAGTGCTAGAGATCCGGCAGGGGGCCCCAGCTCCTATAATTCACCCCTCCACTTT
CSARDPAGGPSSYNSPLHF
>TRBJ2-3|TRBD2|-|TRBV7-9
TGTGCCAGCAGCTTAGCGGCGGGAGGGCGCACAGATACGCAGTATTTT
CASSLAAGGRTDTQYF
>TRBJ2-7|TRBD2|-|TRBV6-5
TGTGCCAGCAGTTACTCCCGGGGTAGCGGGAGTGTAGGAGAGCAGTACTTC
CASSYSRGSGSVGEQYF
>TRBJ2-5|-|many|TRBV29-1
TGCAGCGTGATGGACTGGGTAGAGACCCAGTACTTC
CSVMDWVETQYF
>TRBJ2-1|-|few|TRBV11-3
TGTGCCAGCAGCTTACAGGGTTTCTCCTACAATGAGCAGTTCTTC
CASSLQGFSYNEQFF
>TRBJ2-7|-|few|TRBV29-1
TGCAGCGTTGAATTGGCTGGGACACTCTCCTACGAGCAGTACTTC
CSVELAGTLSYEQYF
>TRBJ1-3|-|-|TRBV3-1
TGTGCCAGCAGCCACCATCGAAGGGCCGGAAACACCATATATTTT
CASSHHRRAGNTIYF
>TRBJ2-2|-|few|TRBV7-6
TGTGCCAGCAGCTCTCGACGGAGTATTAACACCGGGGAGCTGTTTTTT
CASSSRRSINTGELFF
>TRBJ2-1|-|many|TRBV18
TGTGCCAGCTCACGAAGGGGTGATGAGCAGTTCTTC
CASSRRGDEQFF
>TRBJ1-2|-|-|TRBV14
TGTGCCAGCAGTAAGGTGGACGGGCGGCGTGGCTACACCTTC
CASSKVDGRRGYTF
>TRBJ2-2|-|few|TRBV12-3/TRBV12-4
TGTGCCAGCACCCCAACGCTCGGGACCGGGGAGCTGTTTTTT
CASTPTLGTGELFF
>TRBJ1-2|-|-|TRBV6-5
TGTGCCAGCAGTACCGACCGAGACTATGGCTACACCTTC
CASSTDRDYGYTF
>TRBJ1-3|-|few|TRBV25-1
TGTGCCAGCAGTGAAAGGGCCGCGGTGGACACCATATATTTT
CASSERAAVDTIYF
>TRBJ2-1|-|-|TRBV29-1
TGCAGCGTTGAGGACCATGGGATCTACAATGAGCAGTTCTTC
CSVEDHGIYNEQFF
>TRBJ1-1|TRBD1|few|TRBV20-1
TGCAGTGCACCGGGACAGTACACTGAAGCTTTCTTT
CSAPGQYTEAFF
>TRBJ1-1|TRBD1|few|TRBV15
TGTGCCACCAGCAGGGCTGACAGGGCCGACACTGAAGCTTTCTTT
CATSRADRADTEAFF
>TRBJ2-6|-|-|TRBV6-5
TGTGCCAGCAGTTACTCGATTGGGGCCAACGTCCTGACTTTC
CASSYSIGANVLTF
>TRBJ2-2|-|-|TRBV24-1
TGTGCCACCAGTGCCTGGAGGGGTCGAACCACCGGGGAGCTGTTTTTT
CATSAWRGRTTGELFF
>TRBJ1-5|TRBD1|few|TRBV18
TGTGCCAGCTCACCGAGGACAGGGTCATCGCAGCCCCAGCATTTT
CASSPRTGSSQPQHF
>TRBJ2-4|TRBD1|-|TRBV6-2/TRBV6-3
TGTGCCAGCAGTTACTACGCAGTCGTTGGGACAGGGATAAACATTCAGTACTTC
CASSYYAVVGTGINIQYF
>TRBJ1-2|-|-|TRBV30
TGTGCCTGGTTCTTGGGTTATGGTGGCTACACCTTC
CAWFLGYGGYTF
>TRBJ1-4|-|few|TRBV7-9
TGTGCCAGCAGCTTAGCGAGCCATGGGAGGACTAATGAAAAACTGTTTTTT
CASSLASHGRTNEKLFF
>TRBJ2-5|TRBD2|few|TRBV15
TGTGCCACCAGCAGATTTCCCCTGACTAGCGGGAGTAGGGAGACCCAGTACTTC
CATSRFPLTSGSRETQYF
>TRBJ1-2|-|few|TRBV9
TGTGCCAGCAGCGCCCGGGACGGACCAACCTATGGCTACACCTTC
CASSARDGPTYGYTF
>TRBJ1-6|-|few|TRBV2
TGTGCCAGCCTGGACAGTCTGAATTCACCCCTCCACTTT
CASLDSLNSPLHF
>TRBJ2-1|-|-|TRBV24-1
TGTGCCACCAGTGATGTGGGCAATGAGCAGTTCTTC
CATSDVGNEQFF
>TRBJ1-2|-|few|TRBV29-1
TGCAGCGTTGGTGCAGGGGTTAACTATGGCTACACCTTC
CSVGAGVNYGYTF
>TRBJ1-5|-|few|TRBV18
TGTGCCAGCTCACTAAGACAGTATAGCAATCAGCCCCAGCATTTT
CASSLRQYSNQPQHF
>TRBJ2-3|TRBD2|-|TRBV2
TGTGCCAGCAGCTTACTAGCGGGGGATAGACCTAGCACAGATACGCAGTATTTT
CASSLLAGDRPSTDTQYF
>TRBJ2-7|TRBD1|-|TRBV6-5
TGTGCCAGCAGTGTTCTCGGGGGGACAGGGACAACCTACGAGCAGTACTTC
CASSVLGGTGTTYEQYF
>TRBJ2-1|-|-|TRBV5-5
TGTGCCAGCAGCTTGCAACGGGTGGGGTACAATGAGCAGTTCTTC
CASSLQRVGYNEQFF
>TRBJ2-2|-|many|TRBV7-2
TGTGCCAGCAGCTCCCCTGTTGCAGGATTATACGCCGGGGAGCTGTTTTTT
CASSSPVAGLYAGELFF
>TRBJ2-1|-|-|TRBV7-9
TGTGCCAGCAGCTCGCGGGCTAGGTACAATGAGCAGTTCTTC
CASSSRARYNEQFF
>TRBJ2-5|TRBD2|-|TRBV20-1
TGCAGTGCTAGACGGCTAGCGGGCCTAGCCCGGACCCAGTACTTC
CSARRLAGLARTQYF
>TRBJ1-5|-|-|TRBV5-5
TGTGCCAGCAGCTTCTCCACAGATCAGCCCCAGCATTTT
CASSFSTDQPQHF
>TRBJ2-1|-|-|TRBV29-1
TGCAGCGTCAGGGGTTTTTACAATGAGCAGTTCTTC
CSVRGFYNEQFF
>TRBJ2-1|-|-|TRBV6-5
TGTGCCAGCACCGACAGGTTCCTGAGCTCCTACAATGAGCAGTTCTTC
CASTDRFLSSYNEQFF
>TRBJ1-2|-|-|TRBV20-1
TGCAGTGCTAGAGACGGGGCAGGGGTAGGATATGGCTACACCTTC
CSARDGAGVGYGYTF
>TRBJ1-2|-|-|TRBV10-3
TGTGCCATCAGTGAGAAGATTAACTATGGCTACACCTTC
CAISEKINYGYTF
>TRBJ2-7|TRBD2|many|TRBV7-2
TGTGCCAGCAGCTTAGGGCGGGGACTAGCGGGAGCCCCCCTAGGCGAGCAGTACTTC
CASSLGRGLAGAPLGEQYF
>TRBJ2-1|-|few|TRBV11-2
TGTGCCAGCAGCTTTGTAGGGGAACCCGGTGGTGAGCAGTTCTTC
CASSFVGEPGGEQFF
>TRBJ2-2|-|many|TRBV12-3/TRBV12-4
TGTGCCAGCAGTCGGAACACCGGGGAGCTGTTTTTT
CASSRNTGELFF
>TRBJ1-2|-|many|TRBV4-1
TGCGCCAGCAGCCAAGATTTAGAAGGCTACACCTTC
CASSQDLEGYTF
>TRBJ2-3|TRBD2|few|TRBV30
TGTGCCTGGAGTGATGCCCAGACTAGCTACACAGATACGCAGTATTTT
CAWSDAQTSYTDTQYF
>TRBJ1-5|TRBD1|few|TRBV19
TGTGCCAGTAGTATAACAGGGGCCCAGCATTTT
CASSITGAQHF